This TCR beta chain was sequenced for a study of T-cell reconstitution after alpha-beta-depleted transplantation in children. This clonotype was counted between two and nine times. What it recognizes is unknown. Study results and caveats: The high TCRbeta diversity at day 60 in some patients came from surviving recipient T cells and thymic progenitors. Alpha-beta T cells about two months after transplant reportedly derived from several hundred expanded graft clones. Newly made T cells mostly supplied T-cell counts and diversity one year after transplant.

Unique molecular identifiers were incorporated when the TCRbeta library was constructed. Via MiXCR, TCRdb re-called the PCR reads, giving one row per CDR3 protein. The sample yields about 980,000 distinct CDR3 sequences, 25% to 30% seen once. The V gene's germline CDR1 is SGHRS and CDR2 YFSETQ. The CDR3 consists of 17 residues. V lost 0 bases and J 3 bases, leaving 16 bases between the germline ends. The sequence was obtained from a boy in the first two years of life who had a stem cell transplant for SCID, so the T cells may come from the graft donor. Sequencing was performed on PBMCs, mostly from graft donor cells, taken 360 days after TCRalphabeta/CD19-depleted stem cell transplant. V gene TRBV5-1 combines with J gene TRBJ2-1; D is perhaps TRBD2 (7 bases). CDR3: CASSLALGGGGYNEQFF. For the CDR3, the DNA is TGCGCCAGCAGCTTGGCCCTGGGGGGCGGGGGCTACAATGAGCAGTTCTTC.